The 12 T cell receptor beta chains below were found in one sample sequenced in a study of monozygotic twins with cystic fibrosis. Using immunoSEQ multiplex PCR, the repertoire was profiled, and TCRdb retains in-frame clones only, with some absent. The sample holds about 35,000 clones, 66% seen once. Sequenced sample: blood. The receptor source for this set is a girl aged 5 to 17 with cystic fibrosis.

The chain joins TRBV6-4 to TRBJ2-3; TRBD2 matches at 7 bases. Losses at the gene ends were 4 bases for V and 4 bases for J; bases not matched to a gene: 5. Germline loops: CDR1 MRHNA, CDR2 SNTAGT. The CDR3 is 14 amino acids. CDR3 in amino acids: CASSVAGDADTQYF. CDR3 nucleotide sequence: TGTGCCAGCAGTGTGGCGGGAGACGCAGATACGCAGTATTTT.

This clone was seen a handful of times. The rearrangement joins TRBV9 to TRBJ1-2; 8 positions agree with TRBD1. The J segment lost 4 bases and the V segment lost 3 bases, leaving 8 bases of the junction unmatched. Germline V CDR1 and CDR2: SGDLS, YYNGEE. This CDR3 comprises 15 residues. CDR3 sequence (DNA): TGTGCCAGCAGCGGAACTGCCACAGGGGGCTATGGCTACACCTTC. Amino acid sequence: CASSGTATGGYGYTF.

The V gene is TRBV9, the J gene TRBJ2-2; D uncertain. Germline V gene sequence: CDR1 SGDLS, CDR2 YYNGEE. V was trimmed by 1 base and J by 0 bases, leaving 16 bases between them. The CDR3 covers 18 residues. The CDR3 DNA follows: TGTGCCAGCAGCGTATGGGATAGATGGTCGCCGAACACCGGGGAGCTGTTTTTT. It codes for CASSVWDRWSPNTGELFF.

The genes are TRBV9 and TRBJ2-2, with D unresolved. The CDR3 runs 14 residues. Germline assignment: CDR1 SGDLS and CDR2 YYNGEE. The V and J ends lost 2 bases and 6 bases respectively, with 11 bases between them. The CDR3 protein is CASSVEGNPGELFF. CDR3 in DNA: TGTGCCAGCAGCGTCGAAGGGAATCCCGGGGAGCTGTTTTTT.

This chain joins TRBV5-1 and TRBJ2-7; tentative D call: TRBD2 (5 bases). V lost 0 bases to trimming and J lost 5 bases, with 15 bases between them. From germline, CDR1 is SGHRS and CDR2 YFSETQ. CDR3 length: 15 amino acids. The CDR3, as DNA: TGCGCCAGCAGCTTGGCCGCGGGCACCCTAGACGAGCAGTACTTC. Translation gives CASSLAAGTLDEQYF. Full variable domain (missing parts from reference TRBV5-1 and TRBJ2-7): KAGVTQTPRYLIKTRGQQVTLSCSPISGHRSVSWYQQTPGQGLQFLFEYFSETQRNKGNFPGRFSGRQFSNSRSEMNVSTLELGDSALYLCASSLAAGTLDEQYFGPGTRLTVT.

V is TRBV7-2 and J is TRBJ2-1, with 7 bases aligning to TRBD2. The CDR3 has 18 amino acids. CDR1 and CDR2 (germline): SGHTA, FQGNSA. J was trimmed by 4 bases and V by 4 bases; bases with no gene match: 16. Here the CDR3 reads CASSSRLSLAGPYNEQFF. The CDR3 DNA reads TGTGCCAGCAGCTCGCGACTTTCATTAGCGGGCCCATACAATGAGCAGTTCTTC.

The chain couples TRBV30 to TRBJ1-1; D is unresolved. Per the germline V gene, CDR1 is GTSNPN and CDR2 is SVGIG (reference sequence). This CDR3 region has 15 residues. The germline V and J ends were trimmed by 2 bases and 1 base, with 14 bases remaining between them. The CDR3, as DNA: TGTGCCTGGAGTTCTTCCCGGACGGAGAACACTGAAGCTTTCTTT. It yields the protein CAWSSSRTENTEAFF.

In its sample, this clone was seen a few times. The rearrangement joins TRBV7-2 to TRBJ2-7; 9 bases align to TRBD1. The junction had 2 bases not matched to a gene; V was cut back by 5 bases and J by 3 bases. Germline CDR1 and CDR2: SGHTA and FQGNSA. CDR3 length: 13 residues. The CDR3 bases are TGTGCCAGCAGCAAGGGACAGGGCTACGAGCAGTACTTC. This gives the protein CASSKGQGYEQYF.

The V gene is TRBV19, the J gene TRBJ1-5; D is possibly TRBD1 (6 bases). The germline V and J ends were trimmed by 1 base and 4 bases, with 20 bases remaining between them. In germline, CDR1 is LNHDA, CDR2 SQIVND (reference sequence). This CDR3 is 18 amino acids long. The DNA for the CDR3 is TGTGCCAGTAGTATAGCCCTTCCCGGGGGGCACAAGAATCAGCCCCAGCATTTT. Encoded protein: CASSIALPGGHKNQPQHF.

This chain joins TRBV6-4 and TRBJ2-1, with 10 bases aligning to TRBD2. Germline CDR1 is MRHNA and CDR2 is SNTAGT. The V and J ends lost 2 bases and 5 bases, in that order; junction bases with no gene match: 9. The CDR3 has 17 residues. Written as DNA, the CDR3 is TGTGCCAGCAGTGACGGAAATGGGACTAGCGTAGACAATGAGCAGTTCTTC. Residues: CASSDGNGTSVDNEQFF.

The chain is built from TRBV5-1 and TRBJ2-2, with D possibly being TRBD1 or TRBD2 (6 bases each). V gave up 0 bases and J gave up 0 bases, with 9 bases separating them. The CDR3 length is 16 residues. Germline lookup yields CDR1 SGHRS and CDR2 YFSETQ. The CDR3 here is CASSLGGTSNTGELFF. CDR3 nucleotide sequence: TGCGCCAGCAGCTTGGGCGGGACATCGAACACCGGGGAGCTGTTTTTT.

The V call is TRBV5-6, the J call TRBJ2-1, with 11 bases identical to TRBD2. CDR3 length: 15 amino acids. Unmatched junction bases numbered 4, after V lost 4 bases and J lost 4 bases. Germline-derived CDR1 and CDR2 are SGHDT and YYEEEE. The CDR3 DNA is TGTGCCAGCAGCGGGGGACTAGCGGTTTACAATGAGCAGTTCTTC. Its translation is CASSGGLAVYNEQFF.